This TCR beta chain stems from a study of shared clonotypes between healthy human individuals. Looking at the study overall: A couple of female and a few male donors aged 18 to 49 were enrolled. Study-wide results and caveats: Naive subsets generally exceeded memory subsets in estimated richness. Sharing across four donors was highest in naive CD4 (roughly 5%) and lowest in memory CD8 (around 0.4%).

Profiling relied on immunoSEQ multiplex PCR, and the TCRdb table lists in-frame clones only, not all of them. Among more than 1,200,000 clones listed, approximately 98.5% were seen once. This clone appeared once. Its antigen is currently unknown. Memory CD4+ cells were the fraction left after CD45RA+ naive selection. The CDR3 runs 13 residues. Germline V CDR1 and CDR2: SGHTS, YDEGEE. Trimming cost V 2 bases and J 0 bases, with 5 bases left between them. V and J are TRBV5-8 and TRBJ1-2; D ambiguous. Sequencing used naive CD4+ T cells sorted from blood. As to subset: CD45RA+ positively selected. The source is a man aged 25 to 40 in good health. The CDR3 DNA sequence: TGTGCCAGCAGCTTAGGCGCTAACTATGGCTACACCTTC. It is translated as CASSLGANYGYTF.